This entry lists 13 T cell receptor beta chains sequenced from one sample in a study of CD8 T cells in ankylosing spondylitis. A single record per CDR3 protein comes from TCRdb applying MiXCR to the 5' RACE reads. The repertoire holds 160,000 or so distinct CDR3 sequences, with roughly 10% as singletons. Sequenced sample: blood, either unsorted or a sorted T cell fraction (not recorded which). These receptors were taken from a female donor with ankylosing spondylitis or in good health (not recorded which).

This clonotype was detected many times. The J gene is TRBJ2-7, the V gene TRBV10-2; either TRBD1 or TRBD2 may fit D (6 bases each). Germline CDR1 reads WSHSY; CDR2 reads SAAADI. Deletions cut 8 bases from V and 2 bases from J, with 10 bases between. This CDR3 is 12 amino acids long. The CDR3 sequence is CASWRGAYEQYF. DNA of the CDR3: TGCGCCAGCTGGAGGGGGGCCTACGAGCAGTACTTC.

The chain has TRBV6-2 or TRBV6-3 and TRBJ2-7; 8 nucleotides align to TRBD1. Germline V gene sequence: CDR1 MNHEY, CDR2 SVGEGT. V gave up 1 base and J gave up 5 bases; unmatched junction bases: 4. The CDR3 has 14 residues. CDR3 sequence: CASSYYDRGHEQYF. The CDR3 DNA follows: TGTGCCAGCAGTTACTACGACAGGGGCCACGAGCAGTACTTC.

The CDR3 DNA sequence: TGTGCCAGCAGCCAAGATCCGACCTTACTAGGGACTAGCGGGAGATTGAGCGGGGAGCTGTTTTTT. It specifies CASSQDPTLLGTSGRLSGELFF. The rearrangement joins TRBV14 to TRBJ2-2, with 14 bases that match TRBD2. Trimming cost V 0 bases and J 7 bases; bases outside gene matches: 19. CDR1 is SGHDN and CDR2 is FVKESK in the germline V gene. This CDR3 has 22 residues.

The rearrangement links TRBV9 to TRBJ2-3; D gene ambiguous. V was clipped by 0 bases and J by 2 bases, with 7 bases between them. CDR3 length: 14 residues. The germline gives CDR1 SGDLS, CDR2 YYNGEE. The CDR3 reads CASSVGGITDTQYF. DNA of the CDR3: TGTGCCAGCAGCGTAGGTGGGATCACAGATACGCAGTATTTT.

The sample holds a few counts of this clonotype. The V call is TRBV20-1, the J call TRBJ2-1; D uncertain. Looked up from germline, CDR1 is DFQATT and CDR2 is SNEGSKA (reference sequence). The CDR3 spans 10 residues. CDR3 protein: CSPSSNEQFF. The DNA of the CDR3 is TGCAGCCCATCATCCAATGAGCAGTTCTTC.

This clonotype was recorded at least ten times. The rearrangement links TRBV6-2 or TRBV6-3 to TRBJ1-1; the D is unclear. V dropped 4 bases and J dropped 0 bases, with 12 bases sitting between them. The CDR3 consists of 15 residues. Germline V lookup: CDR1 MNHEY, CDR2 SVGEGT. The CDR3 loop is CASSSSLGMNTEAFF. DNA for the CDR3: TGTGCCAGCAGTTCGAGTTTAGGGATGAACACTGAAGCTTTCTTT.

The chain's CDR3 is CASSYVRRNTGELFF. CDR3 sequence (DNA): TGTGCCAGCAGTTACGTGAGGAGGAACACCGGGGAGCTGTTTTTT. The rearrangement links TRBV6-2 or TRBV6-3 to TRBJ2-2; no firm D call. CDR1 is MNHEY and CDR2 is SVGEGT in the germline V gene. This CDR3 comprises 15 residues. Trimming shortened V by 2 bases and J by 1 base, and 8 bases separated the two germline ends.

Here the CDR3 reads CATTPTSASYEQYF. The CDR3 nucleotides read TGTGCCACTACTCCAACTAGCGCAAGCTACGAGCAGTACTTC. The chain has TRBV19 and TRBJ2-7; 7 nucleotides agree with TRBD2. Losses at the gene ends were 10 bases for V and 3 bases for J; bases not matched to a gene: 12. CDR3 length: 14 residues. Germline values: CDR1 LNHDA, CDR2 SQIVND (reference sequence).

This clonotype appeared many times. The CDR3 sequence is CASSPGSTENEQFF. Here the CDR3 DNA reads TGTGCCAGCAGCCCCGGATCAACAGAGAATGAGCAGTTCTTC. The chain couples TRBV9 to TRBJ2-1; D ambiguous. Germline CDR1 SGDLS, CDR2 YYNGEE. This CDR3 region has 14 residues. Trimming removed 4 bases at V and 7 bases at J, with 15 bases between.

This clonotype was counted ten times or more. V gene TRBV24-1 combines with J gene TRBJ1-2; D unclear. Germline loops: CDR1 KGHDR, CDR2 SFDVKD. Trimming pared 3 bases from V and 4 bases from J, leaving 2 bases between. The CDR3 contains 11 residues. The CDR3 spells CATSDAYGYTF. The CDR3 region has the DNA TGTGCCACCAGTGATGCCTATGGCTACACCTTC.

The genes are TRBV20-1 and TRBJ2-1; a possible D gene is TRBD2 (5 bases). The CDR3 is 14 amino acids. Trimming cost V 3 bases and J 3 bases, with 12 bases left between them. Germline V gene lookup returns CDR1 DFQATT and CDR2 SNEGSKA (reference sequence). The CDR3 DNA follows: TGCAGTGCTAGGGTGGGCAGCGGCTACAATGAGCAGTTCTTC. The encoded protein is CSARVGSGYNEQFF.

This chain uses TRBV11-2 with TRBJ2-7; unclear D gene. The V end lost 0 bases, the J end lost 1 base, and 7 bases lay between the germline ends. Germline values: CDR1 SGHAT, CDR2 FQNNGV. The CDR3 is made up of 14 amino acids. CDR3 bases: TGTGCCAGCAGCTTAGAAAGAGGATCCTACGAGCAGTACTTC. It codes for CASSLERGSYEQYF.

In this sample, this clonotype turned up many times. The V call is TRBV9, the J call TRBJ1-1, with a tentative D call TRBD1 (5 bases). The CDR3 has 14 amino acids. V was pared by 0 bases and J by 3 bases, with 9 bases between. Germline V gene data show CDR1 as SGDLS and CDR2 as YYNGEE. The CDR3 bases are TGTGCCAGCAGCGTAGGAACCAGGGACACTGAAGCTTTCTTT. It translates to CASSVGTRDTEAFF.